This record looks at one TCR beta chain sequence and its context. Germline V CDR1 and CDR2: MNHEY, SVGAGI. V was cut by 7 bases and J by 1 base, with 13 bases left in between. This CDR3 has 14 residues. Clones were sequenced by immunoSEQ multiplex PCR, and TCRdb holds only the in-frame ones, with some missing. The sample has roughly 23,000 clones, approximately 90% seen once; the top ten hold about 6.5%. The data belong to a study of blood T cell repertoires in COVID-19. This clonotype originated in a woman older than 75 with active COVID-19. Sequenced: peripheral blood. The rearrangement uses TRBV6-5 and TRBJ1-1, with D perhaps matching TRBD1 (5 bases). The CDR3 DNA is TGTGCCAGCAACCCCGGGGGATCGAACACTGAAGCTTTCTTT. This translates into CASNPGGSNTEAFF.